This T cell receptor beta chain was recovered during a study of read filtering for tumor transcriptome and immune sequencing. About the research overall: Among patients, under 20 were male and some 15 female, aged about 45 to 85 (mean approximately 71). Per sample, TCR-region reads ranged about 4 to 11 million by IR-seq, roughly 85 to 1,400 by RNA-seq.

Findings and limits, study-wide: IR-seq and RNA-seq agreed better without single-read clonotypes.

From roughly 400 ng of RNA, a library with molecular barcoded alpha/delta and beta/gamma adaptors was made. MiXCR was run by TCRdb on the reads, yielding one entry per CDR3 protein. The sample has some 120,000 distinct CDR3 sequences, under 15% seen once. This clonotype was detected many times. Antigen: not known. This CDR3 is built from 13 residues. Germline lookup yields CDR1 SQVTM and CDR2 ANQGSEA. V trimming: 7 bases; J trimming: 6 bases; junction bases outside the gene matches: 8. The sequencing sample was made of a population of CD138-negative cells sorted from bone marrow. This sequence originates from a donor over 35 with multiple myeloma. The rearrangement uses TRBV29-1 and TRBJ1-3, with TRBD1 matching 8 bases. The CDR3 is CSGWGQVPNTIYF. In nucleotides, the CDR3 is TGCAGCGGATGGGGACAGGTGCCAAACACCATATATTTT.